This entry lists 2 T cell receptor beta chains sequenced from one sample in a study of a mutant IDH1 vaccine in newly diagnosed glioma. Sample time point: week 23, last vaccination. It was 300 ug of mutant IDH1 20-mer peptide that made up each vaccine dose, given with topical imiquimod. Produced via immunoSEQ multiplex PCR; TCRdb's table is partial and in-frame only. The sample includes under 50,000 clones, approximately 89% seen only once; the top ten take 3% to 4%. Antigens for these TCRs are unknown. This specimen consisted of PBMCs, obtained from a glioma patient whose treatment included an IDH1 peptide vaccine. Receptor source: a man aged 50-59 years with glioma.

This chain joins TRBV4-2 and TRBJ1-6, with D possibly TRBD1 on 5 matching bases. This CDR3 spans 16 amino acids. CDR1 and CDR2 (germline): LGHNA, YNFKEQ. V lost 0 bases, J lost 7 bases, and 13 bases lay in between. CDR3 region: CASSQDPGTSNSPLHF. As DNA, the CDR3 is TGTGCCAGCAGCCAAGACCCCGGGACCTCGAATTCACCCCTCCACTTT.

V usage is TRBV5-1 and J usage is TRBJ2-1, with D possibly being TRBD2 (7 bases). This CDR3 contains 15 residues. CDR1 and CDR2 (germline): SGHRS, YFSETQ. V dropped 6 bases and J dropped 1 base, with 14 bases sitting between them. For the CDR3, the DNA is TGCGCCAGCACGGTTGGGGGGGCATCCTACAATGAGCAGTTCTTC. Residues: CASTVGGASYNEQFF.